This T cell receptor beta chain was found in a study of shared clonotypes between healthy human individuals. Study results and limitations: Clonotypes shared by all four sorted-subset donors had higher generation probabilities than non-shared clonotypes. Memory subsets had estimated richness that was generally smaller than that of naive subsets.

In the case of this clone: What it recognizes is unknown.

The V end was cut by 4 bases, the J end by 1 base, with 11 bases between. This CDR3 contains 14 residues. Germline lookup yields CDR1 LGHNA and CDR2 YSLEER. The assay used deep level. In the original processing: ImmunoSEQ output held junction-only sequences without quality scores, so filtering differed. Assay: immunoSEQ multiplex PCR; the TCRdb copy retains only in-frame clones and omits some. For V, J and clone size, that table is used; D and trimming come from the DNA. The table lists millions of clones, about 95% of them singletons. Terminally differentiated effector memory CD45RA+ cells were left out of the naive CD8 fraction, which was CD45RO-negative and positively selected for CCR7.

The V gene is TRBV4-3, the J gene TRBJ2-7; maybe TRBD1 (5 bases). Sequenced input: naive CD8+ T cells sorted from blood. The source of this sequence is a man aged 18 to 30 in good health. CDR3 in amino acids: CASSLTVSSYEQYF. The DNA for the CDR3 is TGCGCCAGCAGCCTGACAGTTTCTTCCTACGAGCAGTACTTC.